A single sample is the source of the 31 T cell receptor beta chains below, sequenced in a study of regulatory T cells in long-lasting Graves disease. iRepertoire HTBI primers and Arm-PCR of CDR3 regions built TCR beta libraries. TCRdb independently ran MiXCR on the multiplex PCR reads; one entry per CDR3 protein. The table includes a few hundred thousand distinct CDR3 sequences, roughly 19% detected once. Time point in this sample: newly diagnosed GD, antithyroid drugs for less than 3 months. The TCR library was made from RNA that had been extracted from PBMCs in TRIzol. This same sample was also part of a study on T cells in Graves' hyperthyroidism and ophthalmopathy.

This specimen was peripheral blood mononuclear cells (PBMCs), taken at new diagnosis, from a patient treated with antithyroid drugs. The receptors were sampled from a young woman with Graves disease.

Only a few counts were recorded for this clonotype. This likely stems from a read error, as it lies one base from a far larger clone. The chain combines TRBV6-2 or TRBV6-3 with TRBJ1-5; 9 positions agree with TRBD1. CDR1 is MNHEY, CDR2 SVGEGT, per germline. Trimming cost V 5 bases and J 5 bases; bases outside gene matches: 7. CDR3 length: 15 amino acids. CDR3 amino acids: CASSDPGTGYQPQHF. CDR3 nucleotide sequence: TGTGCCAGCAGTGATCCCGGGACAGGGTATCAGCCCCAGCATTTT.

The table lists this clonotype with many counts. The chain joins TRBV20-1 to TRBJ1-2; D ambiguous. Trimming took 3 bases from V and 1 from J, leaving 6 bases between them. The CDR3 is 12 amino acids. CDR1 and CDR2 from the germline V gene are DFQATT and SNEGSKA (reference sequence). The CDR3 nucleotides are TGCAGTGCTAGCACAGTTAACTATGGCTACACCTTC. Protein product: CSASTVNYGYTF.

V and J are TRBV6-1 and TRBJ2-1; tentative D call: TRBD1 (5 bases). Per germline, CDR1 MNHNS and CDR2 SASEGT. V lost 8 bases, J lost 0 bases, and 11 bases lay in between. This CDR3 has 14 amino acids. As DNA, the CDR3 is TGTGCCAGCGGTCGACAGCCCTCCTACAATGAGCAGTTCTTC. This translates into CASGRQPSYNEQFF.

This clonotype was seen many times. This sequence joins TRBV10-3 and TRBJ2-7; D is undetermined. V was clipped by 2 bases and J by 3 bases, with 8 bases between them. The CDR3 consists of 13 residues. Germline V gene lookup returns CDR1 ENHRY and CDR2 SYGVKD. The CDR3 sequence: CAISEESSYEQYF. CDR3 DNA sequence: TGTGCCATCAGTGAGGAAAGCAGCTACGAGCAGTACTTC.

This clonotype appeared many times. This chain connects TRBV15 to TRBJ2-5, with 9 bases aligning to TRBD2. CDR3 length: 15 residues. After removal of 5 bases from V and 4 bases from J, the junction contained 8 bases not matched to a gene. Germline-derived CDR1 and CDR2 are LNHNV and YYDKDF (reference sequence). The CDR3 coding sequence is TGTGCCACCAGCCGGGGACTAGCTCAAATAGAGACCCAGTACTTC. Amino acids: CATSRGLAQIETQYF.

This clonotype has just a few counts. The rearrangement joins TRBV19 to TRBJ2-1; 9 nucleotides line up with TRBD2. The CDR3 length is 14 residues. Germline assignment: CDR1 LNHDA and CDR2 SQIVND (reference sequence). V gave up 3 bases and J gave up 6 bases; unmatched junction bases: 3. The CDR3 region is CASSMAGGGNEQFF. CDR3 sequence (DNA): TGTGCCAGTAGTATGGCGGGGGGGGGCAATGAGCAGTTCTTC.

J is TRBJ1-1 and V is TRBV7-2; D perhaps matches TRBD1 (5 bases). Trimming stripped 5 bases from V and 3 bases from J, with 13 bases between. CDR1 is SGHTA and CDR2 is FQGNSA in the germline V gene. This CDR3 has 14 amino acids. CDR3 sequence reads: CASSDGRGYTEAFF. The CDR3 region has the DNA TGTGCCAGCAGCGACGGAAGGGGCTACACTGAAGCTTTCTTT. The full variable domain, its missing parts supplied by reference TRBV7-2 and TRBJ1-1, is GAGVSQSPSNKVTEKGKDVELRCDPISGHTALYWYRQSLGQGLEFLIYFQGNSAPDKSGLPSDRFSAERTGGSVSTLTIQRTQQEDSAVYLCASSDGRGYTEAFFGQGTRLTVV.

The rearrangement links TRBV12-3 or TRBV12-4 to TRBJ2-7, with 7 nucleotides matching TRBD2. Near its end, the DNA agrees better with TRBJ2-5, so the J call may be wrong. CDR3 size: 15 residues. CDR3 bases: TGTGCCAGCAGTTTAGGAGGGGCAGCGGGGGAGACCCAGTACTTC. Encoded protein: CASSLGGAAGETQYF.

This clonotype was seen at least ten times. The rearrangement links TRBV5-1 to TRBJ1-4; 10 positions agree with TRBD1. CDR1 and CDR2 from the germline V gene are SGHRS and YFSETQ. The CDR3 is made up of 16 amino acids. Trimming at V came to 1 base and at J to 7 bases, leaving 7 bases not matched to a gene. The CDR3 region has the DNA TGCGCCAGCAGCTTGTTAGGCGGGACAGGGGTTGAAAAACTGTTTTTT. Translating it yields CASSLLGGTGVEKLFF.

This clonotype has at least ten counts. This sequence joins TRBV6-1 and TRBJ2-5; D unresolved. Trimming removed 8 bases at V and 5 bases at J, with 12 bases between. Germline V gene data show CDR1 as MNHNS and CDR2 as SASEGT. The CDR3 length is 12 residues. CDR3 coding DNA: TGTGCCAGCCTTTCAGAGGCCGAGACCCAGTACTTC. This gives the protein CASLSEAETQYF.

This clonotype was seen a handful of times. The chain employs TRBV30 and TRBJ1-4; 7 bases line up with TRBD1. The CDR3 extends over 16 amino acids. Germline-derived CDR1 and CDR2 are GTSNPN and SVGIG (reference sequence). V was pared by 5 bases and J by 0 bases, with 9 bases of the junction left unmatched. The CDR3 reads CAWLPGQTPTNEKLFF. For the CDR3, the DNA is TGTGCCTGGCTCCCGGGACAGACTCCAACTAATGAAAAACTGTTTTTT.

This clonotype has at least ten counts. The gene calls are TRBV2 and TRBJ2-1, with TRBD2 matching over 9 bases. Germline values: CDR1 SNHLY, CDR2 FYNNEI. This CDR3 region has 13 residues. Trimming at V came to 6 bases and at J to 6 bases, leaving 3 bases not matched to a gene. The CDR3, as DNA: TGTGCCAGCAGGACTAGCGGATTCAATGAGCAGTTCTTC. It translates to CASRTSGFNEQFF.

This clonotype was detected ten times or more. The rearrangement uses TRBV20-1 and TRBJ1-2, with D uncertain. V lost 0 bases and J 4 bases, leaving 12 bases between the germline ends. CDR1 is DFQATT and CDR2 is SNEGSKA in the germline V gene (reference sequence). CDR3 size: 14 residues. The CDR3 sequence: CSARDKRGSYGYTF. DNA for the CDR3: TGCAGTGCTAGAGATAAACGAGGCAGCTATGGCTACACCTTC.

This clonotype has only a few counts. J is TRBJ2-1 and V is TRBV3-1; tentatively, D is TRBD1 or TRBD2 (5 bases each). CDR1 is LGHDT and CDR2 is YNNKEL in the germline V gene (reference sequence). The CDR3 is 15 amino acids. V was pared by 5 bases and J by 6 bases, with 17 bases between. This CDR3 is CASSSPFSGGNEQFF. In DNA form, the CDR3 reads TGTGCCAGCAGCTCCCCGTTCAGTGGGGGCAATGAGCAGTTCTTC.

This clonotype appeared many times. The chain is built from TRBV28 and TRBJ2-6; D might be TRBD2 (6 bases). Germline CDR1 reads MDHEN; CDR2 reads SYDVKM. V lost 7 bases and J 0 bases, leaving 19 bases between the germline ends. The CDR3 has 18 residues. DNA of the CDR3: TGTGCCAGCACCTCCTTTTGGACTACTGGCTCTGGGGCCAACGTCCTGACTTTC. Protein product: CASTSFWTTGSGANVLTF. The full variable domain, in which reference TRBV28 and TRBJ2-6 provide the parts outside the CDR3, is DVKVTQSSRYLVKRTGEKVFLECVQDMDHENMFWYRQDPGLGLRLIYFSYDVKMKEKGDIPEGYSVSREKKERFSLILESASTNQTSMYLCASTSFWTTGSGANVLTFGAGSRLTVL.

At least ten counts were recorded for this clonotype. The gene calls are TRBV20-1 and TRBJ2-1; D unresolved. Trimming took off 6 bases at V and 4 bases at J, with 4 bases between the two ends. CDR1 DFQATT and CDR2 SNEGSKA come from the germline V gene (reference sequence). The CDR3 runs 10 residues. The CDR3 reads CSATYNEQFF. CDR3 in DNA: TGCAGTGCGACTTACAATGAGCAGTTCTTC.

This clonotype occurred many times. The genes are TRBV27 and TRBJ1-4; tentatively, D is TRBD1 (6 bases). The CDR3 has 14 amino acids. Deletions cut 4 bases from V and 8 bases from J, with 14 bases between. CDR1 and CDR2 from the germline V gene are MNHEY and SMNVEV (reference sequence). CDR3 coding DNA: TGTGCCAGCAGTTATCGACAGGTTGGGGAAAAACTGTTTTTT. Protein product: CASSYRQVGEKLFF.

The CDR3 reads CSARGLAGVQETQYF. CDR3 coding DNA: TGCAGTGCTAGAGGACTAGCGGGGGTACAAGAGACCCAGTACTTC. This chain joins TRBV20-1 and TRBJ2-5, with 12 nucleotides matching TRBD2. The V segment lost 1 base and the J segment 2 bases; nucleotides outside the gene matches: 2. Germline V gene sequence: CDR1 DFQATT, CDR2 SNEGSKA (reference sequence). The CDR3 totals 15 residues.

This clonotype appeared a few times. The chain couples TRBV7-9 to TRBJ2-3, with D uncertain. The CDR3 is made up of 15 amino acids. The V gene lost 7 bases and the J gene lost 4 bases, with 18 bases spanning the gap. Germline V gene data show CDR1 as SEHNR and CDR2 as FQNEAQ (reference sequence). The CDR3 region is CASIPPRPGPDTQYF. The CDR3, as DNA: TGTGCCAGCATCCCGCCGCGGCCAGGCCCAGATACGCAGTATTTT.

In its sample, this clonotype was seen many times. The gene calls are TRBV11-2 and TRBJ1-2; D is unclear. V lost 0 bases and J lost 2, with 4 bases in between. This CDR3 is 13 amino acids long. CDR1 is SGHAT and CDR2 is FQNNGV in the germline V gene. CDR3 in amino acids: CASSLDGNYGYTF. CDR3 sequence (DNA): TGTGCCAGCAGCTTAGATGGGAACTATGGCTACACCTTC. Together with reference TRBV11-2 and TRBJ1-2, the CDR3 gives the full variable domain: EAGVAQSPRYKIIEKRQSVAFWCNPISGHATLYWYQQILGQGPKLLIQFQNNGVVDDSQLPKDRFSAERLKGVDSTLKIQPAKLEDSAVYLCASSLDGNYGYTFGSGTRLTVV.

The sample holds many counts of this clonotype. V gene TRBV6-2 or TRBV6-3 combines with J gene TRBJ2-3; 8 positions match TRBD2. The CDR3 is 15 residues long. Trimming at V came to 7 bases and at J to 8 bases, leaving 14 bases not matched to a gene. The germline V gene has CDR1 MNHEY and CDR2 SVGEGT. In DNA form, the CDR3 reads TGTGCCAGCACTCCCGACTCCTCCGGGAGGGTTACGCAGTATTTT. It translates to CASTPDSSGRVTQYF.

This clonotype was observed many times. V usage is TRBV6-1 and J usage is TRBJ1-3; no definite D call. Trimming removed 6 bases at V and 2 bases at J, with 11 bases between. This CDR3 has 14 residues. The germline V gene encodes CDR1 MNHNS and CDR2 SASEGT. CDR3 bases: TGTGCCAGCAGCCCTCAGTGGGCTGGAAACACCATATATTTT. It codes for CASSPQWAGNTIYF.

This clonotype was seen many times. This sequence joins TRBV2 and TRBJ1-2, with 9 positions matching TRBD1. The CDR3 extends over 15 amino acids. V lost 1 base and J lost 1; bases outside the gene matches: 1. From germline, CDR1 is SNHLY and CDR2 FYNNEI. This CDR3 reads CASSEGQGVNYGYTF. CDR3 DNA sequence: TGTGCCAGCAGTGAAGGACAGGGGGTTAACTATGGCTACACCTTC.

This clonotype has ten or more counts. The chain joins TRBV27 to TRBJ2-5; the D is unclear. This CDR3 is built from 14 residues. Germline lookup yields CDR1 MNHEY and CDR2 SMNVEV (reference sequence). Between the trimmed V and J ends, which lost 1 base and 5 bases, there was a span of 11 bases. The CDR3 is CASSLFGPLETQYF. Here the CDR3 DNA reads TGTGCCAGCAGTTTATTTGGTCCTTTGGAGACCCAGTACTTC.

This clonotype came up a few times. The junction and the germline gene differ at one end; a read error may be behind it. The CDR3 DNA follows: TGTGCCAGCAGCTTGGGGGGACAGGGGACAGAAAACCTGTTTTTT. Translated, it gives CASSLGGQGTENLFF. V and J are TRBV6-2 or TRBV6-3 and TRBJ1-4, with 10 bases that match TRBD1. Germline CDR1 is MNHEY and CDR2 is SVGEGT. The CDR3 is 15 residues long.

The chain joins TRBV3-1 to TRBJ2-5; D gene unclear. Per germline, CDR1 LGHDT and CDR2 YNNKEL (reference sequence). Trimming shortened V by 3 bases and J by 2 bases, and 4 bases separated the two germline ends. The CDR3 contains 12 residues. The CDR3 DNA follows: TGTGCCAGCAGCCATTCGCAAGAGACCCAGTACTTC. Translation gives CASSHSQETQYF.

This clonotype showed up just a few times. V gene TRBV20-1 combines with J gene TRBJ1-2, with unresolved D. The CDR3 is 12 amino acids. Germline V lookup: CDR1 DFQATT, CDR2 SNEGSKA (reference sequence). V lost 1 base to trimming and J lost 7 bases, with 10 bases between them. The CDR3 region has the DNA TGCAGTGCTAGAGGAGTCACAGCTGGCTACACCTTC. This gives the protein CSARGVTAGYTF.

This clonotype was detected ten times or more. This rearrangement joins TRBV4-1 to TRBJ2-2; D may be TRBD2 (5 bases). CDR3 length: 17 residues. Per the germline V gene, CDR1 is MGHRA and CDR2 is YSYEKL. Trimming cost V 0 bases and J 0 bases, with 11 bases left between them. Written as DNA, the CDR3 is TGCGCCAGCAGCCAAGATCAAGCCGGGGCGAACACCGGGGAGCTGTTTTTT. Its translation: CASSQDQAGANTGELFF.

The chain recombines TRBV6-2 or TRBV6-3 with TRBJ1-5, with D unresolved. There are 11 residues in the CDR3. Per germline, CDR1 MNHEY and CDR2 SVGEGT. The V end was cut by 8 bases, the J end by 7 bases, with 9 bases between. CDR3 nucleotides: TGTGCCAGCCTCTCTCTGCAGCCCCAGCATTTT. The encoded protein is CASLSLQPQHF.

This clonotype has a count of ten or more. This chain uses TRBV20-1 with TRBJ2-7; 11 bases match TRBD2. Germline lookup yields CDR1 DFQATT and CDR2 SNEGSKA (reference sequence). The V and J ends lost 1 base and 0 bases, in that order; junction bases with no gene match: 5. The CDR3 contains 16 residues. The CDR3 loop is CSARGSLAGVSYEQYF. In DNA, the CDR3 is TGCAGTGCTAGAGGGTCACTAGCGGGAGTCTCCTACGAGCAGTACTTC.

This clonotype was counted at least ten times. The chain recombines TRBV6-1 with TRBJ2-3, with TRBD2 matching over 7 bases. The CDR3 spans 13 residues. V was clipped by 7 bases and J by 2 bases; unmatched bases: 3. Germline values: CDR1 MNHNS, CDR2 SASEGT. The CDR3 DNA reads TGTGCCAGCAAACGGGACTACACAGATACGCAGTATTTT. Protein product: CASKRDYTDTQYF.